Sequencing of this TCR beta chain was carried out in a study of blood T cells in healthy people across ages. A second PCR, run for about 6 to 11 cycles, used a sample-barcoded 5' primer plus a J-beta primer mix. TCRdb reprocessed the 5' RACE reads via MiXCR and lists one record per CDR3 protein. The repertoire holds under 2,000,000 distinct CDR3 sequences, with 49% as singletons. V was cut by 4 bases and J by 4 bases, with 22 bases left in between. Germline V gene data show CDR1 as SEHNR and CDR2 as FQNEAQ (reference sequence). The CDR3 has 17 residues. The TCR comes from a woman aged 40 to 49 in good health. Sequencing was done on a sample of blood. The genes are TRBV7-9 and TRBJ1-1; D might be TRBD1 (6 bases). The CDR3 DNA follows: TGTGCCAGCAGCTCTGCATGGGGAGGGGGTGAAGGCACTGAAGCTTTCTTT. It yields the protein CASSSAWGGGEGTEAFF.